What follows are 24 T cell receptor beta chains derived from one specimen sequenced in a study of blood T cell repertoires in COVID-19. Clones were read by immunoSEQ multiplex PCR, and TCRdb kept only the in-frame ones, dropping some. The repertoire consists of 450,000 or so clones, with about 90% occurring once and the leading ten covering more than 0.55%. Sequencing input: PBMCs or T cells enriched from blood (not recorded which). The receptor source for this set is a young man who had recovered from COVID-19.

V is TRBV29-1 and J is TRBJ1-3, with a possible D match to TRBD1 (5 bases). Germline lookup yields CDR1 SQVTM and CDR2 ANQGSEA. V dropped 6 bases and J dropped 0 bases, with 12 bases sitting between them. CDR3 length: 14 amino acids. The CDR3 loop is CSVALRDSGNTIYF. The CDR3 bases are TGCAGCGTGGCCCTCAGGGACTCTGGAAACACCATATATTTT.

The V gene is TRBV6-5, the J gene TRBJ1-5, with D maybe TRBD1 (6 bases). The ends were cut back, 7 bases at V and 4 bases at J, with 11 bases in the middle. This CDR3 spans 13 amino acids. Germline V gene data show CDR1 as MNHEY and CDR2 as SVGAGI. CDR3 in amino acids: CASKGTNNQPQHF. For the CDR3, the DNA is TGTGCCAGCAAAGGGACAAATAATCAGCCCCAGCATTTT.

The chain recombines TRBV28 with TRBJ1-1; D not certain. The CDR3 extends over 13 amino acids. Per the germline V gene, CDR1 is MDHEN and CDR2 is SYDVKM. CDR3: CATHQRWNTEAFF. CDR3 sequence (DNA): TGTGCTACTCACCAAAGATGGAACACTGAAGCTTTCTTT.

The CDR3 coding sequence is TGTGCCAGCAGCTTAGCCCCTAGCGGGGACGAGACCCAGTACTTC. Translating it yields CASSLAPSGDETQYF. The chain joins TRBV7-2 to TRBJ2-5, with 9 bases aligning to TRBD2. Germline V lookup: CDR1 SGHTA, CDR2 FQGNSA. This CDR3 region has 15 residues. The trim removed 0 bases at V and 5 bases at J, leaving 4 bases unmatched.

The V and J genes are TRBV7-2 and TRBJ2-1; TRBD2 matches at 14 bases. Trimming at V came to 5 bases and at J to 0 bases, leaving 6 bases not matched to a gene. This CDR3 has 18 residues. Germline CDR1 SGHTA, CDR2 FQGNSA. The CDR3 DNA is TGTGCCAGCAGCCAGGGACTAGCGGGAGCCCCCTCCTACAATGAGCAGTTCTTC. The encoded protein is CASSQGLAGAPSYNEQFF.

The rearrangement uses TRBV27 and TRBJ2-7; a weak D match, TRBD1 (5 bases). The V end was cut by 6 bases, the J end by 0 bases, with 9 bases between. The CDR3 is made up of 13 amino acids. The germline V gene has CDR1 MNHEY and CDR2 SMNVEV (reference sequence). CDR3 loop: CASSPDTSYEQYF. The CDR3, as DNA: TGTGCCAGCAGCCCGGACACCTCCTACGAGCAGTACTTC.

The chain couples TRBV6-2 or TRBV6-3 to TRBJ2-1, with 12 bases aligning to TRBD2. CDR3 length: 15 amino acids. Germline trimming cut 2 bases from V and 7 bases from J; bases unmatched to any gene: 3. CDR1 MNHEY and CDR2 SVGEGT come from the germline V gene. CDR3 loop: CASSYGLAGPNEQFF. The CDR3 nucleotides read TGTGCCAGCAGTTACGGACTAGCGGGGCCAAATGAGCAGTTCTTC.

CDR3 loop: CASSTDRGNYGYTF. For the CDR3, the DNA is TGTGCCAGTAGTACGGACAGGGGTAACTATGGCTACACCTTC. The chain links TRBV19 to TRBJ1-2; 9 nucleotides match TRBD1. The CDR3 extends over 14 amino acids. Germline V gene sequence: CDR1 LNHDA, CDR2 SQIVND (reference sequence). J lost 1 base, V lost 4 bases, and 1 base had no gene match.

The rearrangement joins TRBV18 to TRBJ1-1; D not certain. The germline V and J ends were trimmed by 2 bases and 0 bases, with 7 bases remaining between them. Germline-derived CDR1 and CDR2 are KGHSH and LQKENI. This CDR3 has 14 residues. The CDR3 region is CASSPMSVNTEAFF. The CDR3 nucleotides are TGTGCCAGCTCACCAATGTCGGTGAACACTGAAGCTTTCTTT.

The chain couples TRBV18 to TRBJ1-5; 7 bases align to TRBD1. This CDR3 has 14 residues. The junction had 5 bases not matched to a gene; V was cut back by 6 bases and J by 3 bases. Germline-derived CDR1 and CDR2 are KGHSH and LQKENI. The CDR3 DNA reads TGTGCCAGCTCCCAGACAGGGCCCAATCAGCCCCAGCATTTT. As protein: CASSQTGPNQPQHF. The full variable domain, rest sourced from reference TRBV18 and TRBJ1-5, is NAGVMQNPRHLVRRRGQEARLRCSPMKGHSHVYWYRQLPEEGLKFMVYLQKENIIDESGMPKERFSAEFPKEGPSILRIQQVVRGDSAAYFCASSQTGPNQPQHFGDGTRLSIL.

This clone has just one count. The V call is TRBV18, the J call TRBJ2-7, with D unclear. There are 11 residues in the CDR3. Trimming stripped 3 bases from V and 5 bases from J, with 5 bases between. Germline CDR1 is KGHSH and CDR2 is LQKENI. The CDR3 sequence: CASSPSDEQYF. The CDR3 DNA is TGTGCCAGCTCACCGAGCGACGAGCAGTACTTC.

This chain uses TRBV10-3 with TRBJ1-1; D is unclear. CDR1 ENHRY and CDR2 SYGVKD come from the germline V gene. V gave up 2 bases and J gave up 2 bases, with 9 bases separating them. The CDR3 totals 14 residues. This CDR3 reads CAISEGSLNTEAFF. Written as DNA, the CDR3 is TGTGCCATCAGTGAGGGTTCGCTAAACACTGAAGCTTTCTTT.

The rearrangement links TRBV19 to TRBJ2-1, with 9 positions matching TRBD2. The germline gives CDR1 LNHDA, CDR2 SQIVND (reference sequence). CDR3 length equals 17 residues. Trimming cost V 3 bases and J 4 bases; bases outside gene matches: 10. CDR3 sequence (DNA): TGTGCCAGTAGTATGGAAGGACAAGGACTAGCGTACAATGAGCAGTTCTTC. This encodes CASSMEGQGLAYNEQFF.

V is TRBV7-9 and J is TRBJ2-3; a weak D match, TRBD1 (5 bases). CDR1 and CDR2 (germline): SEHNR, FQNEAQ (reference sequence). This CDR3 has 15 amino acids. Trimming stripped 5 bases from V and 0 bases from J, with 12 bases between. CDR3 loop: CASSDLTASTDTQYF. In DNA form, the CDR3 reads TGTGCCAGCAGCGATTTGACAGCTAGCACAGATACGCAGTATTTT.

The sample holds one count of this clone. This same CDR3 is encoded by further DNA sequences in the sample. The rearrangement links TRBV7-9 to TRBJ1-3, with D possibly matching TRBD1 (6 bases). Between the trimmed V and J ends, which lost 5 bases and 0 bases, there was a span of 8 bases. The CDR3 is made up of 14 amino acids. Germline CDR1 reads SEHNR; CDR2 reads FQNEAQ (reference sequence). CDR3 residues: CASSIQGSGNTIYF. In nucleotides, the CDR3 is TGTGCCAGCAGCATACAGGGCTCTGGAAACACCATATATTTT.

The rearrangement joins TRBV7-9 to TRBJ2-7; 10 bases align to TRBD2. Germline-derived CDR1 and CDR2 are SEHNR and FQNEAQ (reference sequence). CDR3 length equals 15 residues. With V trimmed by 5 bases and J by 6 bases, 10 bases remained unmatched. The CDR3 sequence: CASSPPLAGDGEQYF. The CDR3 coding sequence is TGTGCCAGCAGCCCCCCTCTAGCGGGAGACGGCGAGCAGTACTTC.

The chain is built from TRBV13 and TRBJ1-1, with a possible D match to TRBD1 (6 bases). The CDR3 totals 14 residues. Germline V lookup: CDR1 PRHDT, CDR2 FYEKMQ (reference sequence). The V and J ends lost 5 bases and 6 bases respectively, with 16 bases between them. The CDR3 region has the DNA TGTGCCAGCAGCCCGCTGAGGGGGTGGCCTGAAGCTTTCTTT. This gives the protein CASSPLRGWPEAFF. Looking up the rest from reference TRBV13 and TRBJ1-1 gives the full variable domain: AAGVIQSPRHLIKEKRETATLKCYPIPRHDTVYWYQQGPGQDPQFLISFYEKMQSDKGSIPDRFSAQQFSDYHSELNMSSLELGDSALYFCASSPLRGWPEAFFGQGTRLTVV.

V and J are TRBV29-1 and TRBJ2-1, with TRBD2 matching over 11 bases. From germline, CDR1 is SQVTM and CDR2 ANQGSEA. V dropped 4 bases and J dropped 4; count of bases not matched to a gene: 9. The CDR3 length is 16 residues. The CDR3 loop reads CSVVETSGNAYNEQFF. DNA of the CDR3: TGCAGCGTTGTGGAGACTAGCGGGAACGCTTACAATGAGCAGTTCTTC.

This rearrangement joins TRBV19 to TRBJ2-7; TRBD2 might be the D (5 bases). The length of the CDR3 is 12 residues. V shed 11 bases and J shed 3 bases, with 14 bases lying between them. Germline CDR1 reads LNHDA; CDR2 reads SQIVND (reference sequence). This CDR3 reads CAARHGVYEQYF. CDR3 DNA sequence: TGTGCCGCACGCCACGGGGTCTACGAGCAGTACTTC.

This clone was observed a handful of times. J is TRBJ1-4 and V is TRBV30; 8 positions agree with TRBD1. The CDR3 covers 14 residues. With 3 bases clipped from V and 2 bases from J, the junction kept 2 bases outside the gene matches. Per the germline V gene, CDR1 is GTSNPN and CDR2 is SVGIG (reference sequence). The CDR3 loop reads CAWSAGGTNEKLFF. The CDR3 coding sequence is TGTGCCTGGAGCGCAGGGGGCACTAATGAAAAACTGTTTTTT.

The genes are TRBV24-1 and TRBJ1-1; a weak D match, TRBD1 (5 bases). Germline loops: CDR1 KGHDR, CDR2 SFDVKD. The CDR3 loop spans 16 amino acids. V was pared by 6 bases and J by 0 bases, with 16 bases between. CDR3 in DNA: TGTGCCACCAGTCCCATCTATGGGGGGATGAACACTGAAGCTTTCTTT. Translation gives CATSPIYGGMNTEAFF.

The rearrangement links TRBV28 to TRBJ1-2; maybe TRBD1 (6 bases). Per germline, CDR1 MDHEN and CDR2 SYDVKM. The CDR3 extends over 15 amino acids. Trimming cost V 6 bases and J 8 bases, with 22 bases left between them. The CDR3 region has the DNA TGTGCCAGCAGGCAAGGGTCCCAGGGGCTGGGGGGCTACACCTTC. It yields the protein CASRQGSQGLGGYTF.

The V call is TRBV11-2, the J call TRBJ2-2, with 10 bases that match TRBD2. The CDR3 sequence is 16 residues long. V was pared by 5 bases and J by 3 bases, with 6 bases of the junction left unmatched. Germline V gene sequence: CDR1 SGHAT, CDR2 FQNNGV. Written as DNA, the CDR3 is TGTGCCAGCAGCGTCTCCGGACTAGCGGACACCGGGGAGCTGTTTTTT. Translating gives CASSVSGLADTGELFF. The complete variable domain, with remaining parts taken from reference TRBV11-2 and TRBJ2-2, reads EAGVAQSPRYKIIEKRQSVAFWCNPISGHATLYWYQQILGQGPKLLIQFQNNGVVDDSQLPKDRFSAERLKGVDSTLKIQPAKLEDSAVYLCASSVSGLADTGELFFGEGSRLTVL.

This rearrangement joins TRBV5-1 to TRBJ1-1; no reliable D call. The germline CDR1 and CDR2 sequences are SGHRS and YFSETQ. This CDR3 contains 14 residues. The V end was cut by 2 bases, the J end by 5 bases, with 13 bases between. CDR3 nucleotide sequence: TGCGCCAGCAGCTTTAACTCCGGCGGGACTGAAGCTTTCTTT. Translation gives CASSFNSGGTEAFF.